This entry features one T cell receptor (beta chain) sequence. Its antigen has not been determined. Base qualities are not at hand, and no much larger clone is one base apart. These data belong to a study of blood T cell repertoires in COVID-19 (dated by TCRdb to 2020 to 2021). Context from the whole study: Samples covering the acute and convalescent phases of COVID-19 were provided by collaborators in the United States, Italy and Spain. The prospective study material was composed of cDNA or gDNA derived from T cells, B-cell-depleted T cells, or PBMCs. Deeply sampled blood TCRbeta repertoires from subjects exposed to, actively infected with, or recovered from COVID-19 were included in the dataset. The repertoires were released in a freely available public database meant as a resource for research on the immune response to SARS-CoV-2. The samples were drawn from two sources: the first 160 participants of the ongoing ImmuneRACE study, and 1,200 or so subjects contributed by 6 global collaborators. Nearly every sample came with metadata listing a de-identified subject ID, COVID-19 status, age in years and sex. HLA class I and class II types, where available, came from metadata supplied by the sample provider rather than from assay-based typing. General findings and caveats noted by the study authors: The quantity of clinical and demographic metadata differed by source and by participant and was supplied without curation.

For CDR1 and CDR2, the germline V gene (reference sequence) lists LNHDA and SQIVND. The CDR3 has 15 amino acids, counting the end cysteine and phenylalanine. Only the CDR3 portion is preserved as DNA: 45 bases, with reading frame beginning at the first base. Cut back by 7 bases and 1 base, the V and J ends lie 14 bases apart. The collaborating institutions used their own protocols to collect whole blood in K2EDTA tubes. For TCRbeta analysis, collaborators shipped samples as frozen whole blood, isolated PBMCs, or DNA extracted from either of those sample types. The immunoSEQ Assay, a bias-controlled multiplex PCR, was used to amplify TCRbeta CDR3 regions from genomic DNA. Concerning the study's data processing: Within the assay, amplification of reference gene primers was used to estimate how many nucleated cells each sample contained. To quantify the absolute abundance of each unique TCRbeta CDR3 rearrangement, sequence reads were collapsed and filtered. For each sample, productive Simpson clonality was calculated by taking the square root of Simpson's diversity index across productive rearrangements. TCRdb re-hosts the immuneACCESS table, in-frame sequences only. Its copies lack some clones; in the studies checked, an unresolved V gene accounts for under half of them, and the cause for the rest is not known. The DNA was the basis for D and trimming; V, J and clone size are from that table. This sample lists 99,000 or so clones; about 75% were detected once. The ten most abundant clones make up just under 20% of the sample.

The clonotype originates from a woman in her 70s with acute or convalescent COVID-19. The rearranged chain carries TRBV19 and TRBJ1-5; matching of 6 bases hints at TRBD1 as the D gene. Material: peripheral blood. The CDR3 protein: CASTRGAGSNQPQHF. The nucleotide sequence reads as follows: TGTGCCAGTACCCGGGGGGCAGGGAGCAATCAGCCCCAGCATTTT.